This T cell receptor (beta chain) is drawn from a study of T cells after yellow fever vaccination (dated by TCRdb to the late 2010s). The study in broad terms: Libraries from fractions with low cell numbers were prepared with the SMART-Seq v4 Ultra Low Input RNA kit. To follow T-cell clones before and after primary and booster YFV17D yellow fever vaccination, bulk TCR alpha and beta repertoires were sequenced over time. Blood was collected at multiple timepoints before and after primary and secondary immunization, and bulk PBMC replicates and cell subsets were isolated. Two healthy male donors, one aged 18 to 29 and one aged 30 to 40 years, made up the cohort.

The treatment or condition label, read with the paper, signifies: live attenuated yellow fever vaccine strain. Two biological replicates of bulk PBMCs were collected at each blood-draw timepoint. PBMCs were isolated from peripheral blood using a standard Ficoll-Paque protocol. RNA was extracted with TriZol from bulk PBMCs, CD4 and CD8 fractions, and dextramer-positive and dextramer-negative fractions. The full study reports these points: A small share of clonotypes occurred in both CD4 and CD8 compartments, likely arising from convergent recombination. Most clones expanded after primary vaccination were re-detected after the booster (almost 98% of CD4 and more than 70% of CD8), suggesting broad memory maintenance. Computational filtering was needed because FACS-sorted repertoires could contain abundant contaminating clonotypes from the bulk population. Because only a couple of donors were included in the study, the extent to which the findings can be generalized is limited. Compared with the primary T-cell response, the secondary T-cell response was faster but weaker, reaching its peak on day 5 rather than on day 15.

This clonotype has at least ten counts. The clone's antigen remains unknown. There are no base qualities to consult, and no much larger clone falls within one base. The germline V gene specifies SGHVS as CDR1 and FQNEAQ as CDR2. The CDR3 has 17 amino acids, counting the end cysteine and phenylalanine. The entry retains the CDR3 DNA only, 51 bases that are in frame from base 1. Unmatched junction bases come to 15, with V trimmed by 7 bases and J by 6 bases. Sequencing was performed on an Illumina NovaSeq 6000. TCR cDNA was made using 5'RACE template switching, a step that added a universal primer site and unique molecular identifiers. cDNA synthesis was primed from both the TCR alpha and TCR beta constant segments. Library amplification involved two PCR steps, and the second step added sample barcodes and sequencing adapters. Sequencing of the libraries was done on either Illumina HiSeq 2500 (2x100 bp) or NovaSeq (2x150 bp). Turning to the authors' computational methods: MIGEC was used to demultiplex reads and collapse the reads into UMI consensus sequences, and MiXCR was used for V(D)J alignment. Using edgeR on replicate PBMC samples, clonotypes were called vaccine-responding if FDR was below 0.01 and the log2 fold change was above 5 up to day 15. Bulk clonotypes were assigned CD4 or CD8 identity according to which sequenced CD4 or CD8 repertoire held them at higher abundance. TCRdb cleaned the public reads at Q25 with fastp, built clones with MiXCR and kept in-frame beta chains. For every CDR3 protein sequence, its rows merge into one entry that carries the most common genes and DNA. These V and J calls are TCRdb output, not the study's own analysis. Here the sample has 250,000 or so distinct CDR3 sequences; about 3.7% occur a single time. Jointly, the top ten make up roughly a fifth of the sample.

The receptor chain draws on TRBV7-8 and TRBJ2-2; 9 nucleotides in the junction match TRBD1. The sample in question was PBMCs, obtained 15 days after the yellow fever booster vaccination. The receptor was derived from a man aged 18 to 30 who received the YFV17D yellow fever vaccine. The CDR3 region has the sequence CASTQLPGQGLAGELFF. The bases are TGTGCCAGCACCCAATTACCCGGACAGGGGTTGGCCGGGGAGCTGTTTTTT.